Below are 28 T cell receptor beta chains sequenced from a single sample in a study of OX40 agonist ivuxolimab in advanced cancers. Using immunoSEQ multiplex PCR, the repertoire was profiled, and TCRdb retains in-frame clones only, with some absent. The repertoire holds fewer than 70,000 clones, with about 83% as singletons. The sample was CD4+ or CD8+ T cells sorted from blood, taken in a trial of the OX40 agonist ivuxolimab. The receptor set was obtained from an adult with an advanced solid tumor such as melanoma, head and neck, liver or kidney cancer.

The chain links TRBV7-2 to TRBJ2-3; a weak D match, TRBD2 (6 bases). Germline CDR1 and CDR2: SGHTA and FQGNSA. V was shortened by 3 bases and J by 2 bases, with 12 bases between the two germline ends. The CDR3 is 15 residues long. The CDR3 spells CASSLLGDFTDTQYF. The CDR3 DNA reads as TGTGCCAGCAGCTTGCTGGGGGACTTCACAGATACGCAGTATTTT.

The V call is TRBV6-5, the J call TRBJ2-7; tentative D call: TRBD2 (6 bases). Per germline, CDR1 MNHEY and CDR2 SVGAGI. This CDR3 is built from 12 residues. Trimming removed 5 bases from V and 4 bases from J, with 9 bases in between. The CDR3 loop is CASSDGGYEQYF. The CDR3 nucleotides are TGTGCCAGCAGTGATGGGGGGTACGAGCAGTACTTC.

The V gene is TRBV7-2, the J gene TRBJ2-7, with TRBD2 identical over 7 bases. The CDR3 sequence is 14 residues long. The trim removed 0 bases at V and 8 bases at J, leaving 7 bases unmatched. Germline-derived CDR1 and CDR2 are SGHTA and FQGNSA. The CDR3 loop is CASSLAAGPHKQYF. CDR3 coding DNA: TGTGCCAGCAGCTTAGCAGCGGGGCCCCACAAGCAGTACTTC.

The J gene is TRBJ1-6, the V gene TRBV5-1; 7 nucleotides line up with TRBD1. The CDR3 consists of 16 residues. After removal of 4 bases from V and 10 bases from J, the junction contained 14 bases not matched to a gene. Germline V gene data show CDR1 as SGHRS and CDR2 as YFSETQ. The CDR3 sequence: CASSRNTGTVSSPLHF. The CDR3, as DNA: TGCGCCAGCAGCCGTAATACCGGGACAGTAAGCTCACCCCTCCACTTT.

The chain employs TRBV28 and TRBJ1-1, with D hard to call. V was clipped by 5 bases and J by 0 bases, with 19 bases between them. Germline V gene sequence: CDR1 MDHEN, CDR2 SYDVKM. The CDR3 contains 17 residues. This CDR3 is CASSIVDRASLNTEAFF. As DNA, the CDR3 is TGTGCCAGCAGTATCGTCGACCGAGCCAGCCTGAACACTGAAGCTTTCTTT.

This clone was seen just once. This rearrangement joins TRBV5-6 to TRBJ2-6; no clear D. The germline CDR1 and CDR2 sequences are SGHDT and YYEEEE. This CDR3 spans 16 amino acids. V was shortened by 0 bases and J by 0 bases, with 7 bases between the two germline ends. The CDR3 region is CASSLETASGANVLTF. CDR3 DNA sequence: TGTGCCAGCAGCTTGGAGACCGCCTCTGGGGCCAACGTCCTGACTTTC. The full variable domain, with the rest looked up from reference TRBV5-6 and TRBJ2-6, is DAGVTQSPTHLIKTRGQQVTLRCSPKSGHDTVSWYQQALGQGPQFIFQYYEEEERQRGNFPDRFSGHQFPNYSSELNVNALLLGDSALYLCASSLETASGANVLTFGAGSRLTVL.

The genes are TRBV6-6 and TRBJ1-3; no clear D. The V gene's germline CDR1 is MNHNY and CDR2 SVGAGI (reference sequence). The length of the CDR3 is 15 residues. V shed 6 bases and J shed 2 bases, with 14 bases lying between them. The CDR3 here is CASSRGSKAGNTIYF. The DNA for the CDR3 is TGTGCCAGCAGCCGAGGTTCGAAGGCTGGAAACACCATATATTTT.

This chain uses TRBV19 with TRBJ1-5, with TRBD1 matching over 9 bases. The CDR3 has 16 amino acids. Germline-derived CDR1 and CDR2 are LNHDA and SQIVND (reference sequence). J gave up 3 bases and V 2 bases, and 5 bases lay outside the gene matches. The CDR3 coding sequence is TGTGCCAGTAGTATATCCGGGACAGGGAACAATCAGCCCCAGCATTTT. The encoded protein is CASSISGTGNNQPQHF.

This rearrangement joins TRBV2 to TRBJ2-5; TRBD1 matches 8 bases. The J segment lost 2 bases and the V segment lost 5 bases, leaving 1 base of the junction unmatched. CDR1 SNHLY and CDR2 FYNNEI come from the germline V gene. CDR3 length equals 13 residues. The CDR3 here is CASSQGAQETQYF. The CDR3 nucleotides read TGTGCCAGCAGTCAGGGGGCACAAGAGACCCAGTACTTC.

Points on this clone: The junction and the germline gene differ at one end; a read error may be behind it. The chain carries TRBV2 and TRBJ2-6; tentatively, D is TRBD1 (6 bases). This CDR3 has 15 residues. The germline V gene has CDR1 SNHLY and CDR2 FYNNEI. CDR3 sequence reads: CASREGGSGANVLTF. The DNA for the CDR3 is TGTGCCAGCAGGGAAGGGGGCTCTGGGGCCAACGTCCTGACTTTC.

This chain joins TRBV4-3 and TRBJ1-3; D is ambiguous. Trimming shortened V by 0 bases and J by 8 bases, and 14 bases separated the two germline ends. Germline V gives CDR1 LGHNA, CDR2 YSLEER. The length of the CDR3 is 15 residues. DNA for the CDR3: TGCGCCAGCAGCCAAGACCTGCATGGCGGGGACACCATATATTTT. Its protein is CASSQDLHGGDTIYF.

The chain links TRBV7-9 to TRBJ1-2; tentatively, D is TRBD1 (5 bases). V was clipped by 1 base and J by 4 bases, with 13 bases between them. The CDR3 extends over 15 amino acids. Germline CDR1 SEHNR, CDR2 FQNEAQ (reference sequence). The CDR3 coding sequence is TGTGCCAGCAGCTTAGACCGGGGGAGCGGCTATGGCTACACCTTC. It is translated as CASSLDRGSGYGYTF.

The chain joins TRBV7-8 to TRBJ2-5, with TRBD1 identical over 7 bases. J gave up 1 base and V 5 bases, and 4 bases lay outside the gene matches. The CDR3 contains 14 residues. CDR1 is SGHVS, CDR2 FQNEAQ, per germline. CDR3 sequence (DNA): TGTGCCAGCAGCCCGGACAGGACCCAAGAGACCCAGTACTTC. Translating gives CASSPDRTQETQYF.

The chain is built from TRBV18 and TRBJ2-5, with D possibly TRBD2 on 6 matching bases. Looked up from germline, CDR1 is KGHSH and CDR2 is LQKENI. CDR3 length: 15 amino acids. Trimming took off 6 bases at V and 0 bases at J, with 14 bases between the two ends. CDR3 amino acids: CASSLGLPYQETQYF. The DNA of the CDR3 is TGTGCCAGCTCTCTGGGACTTCCCTACCAAGAGACCCAGTACTTC.

The J gene is TRBJ1-4, the V gene TRBV30; D gene unclear. The CDR3 is made up of 13 amino acids. The V end lost 3 bases, the J end lost 1 base, and 6 bases lay between the germline ends. Per germline, CDR1 GTSNPN and CDR2 SVGIG (reference sequence). CDR3 loop: CAWRRGTNEKLFF. The CDR3 region has the DNA TGTGCCTGGAGGCGCGGAACTAATGAAAAACTGTTTTTT.

The chain employs TRBV29-1 and TRBJ1-5; 8 positions agree with TRBD1. J gave up 4 bases and V 4 bases, and 9 bases lay outside the gene matches. Germline V gene lookup returns CDR1 SQVTM and CDR2 ANQGSEA. CDR3 size: 15 residues. CDR3 bases: TGCAGCGTTGCAGGGGGCGGATTAGGAAATCAGCCCCAGCATTTT. Translated, it gives CSVAGGGLGNQPQHF. Full variable domain (remainder filled in from reference TRBV29-1 and TRBJ1-5): SAVISQKPSRDICQRGTSLTIQCQVDSQVTMMFWYRQQPGQSLTLIATANQGSEATYESGFVIDKFPISRPNLTFSTLTVSNMSPEDSSIYLCSVAGGGLGNQPQHFGDGTRLSIL.

This clone was observed a few times. This chain connects TRBV11-3 to TRBJ2-7; 8 bases fit TRBD1. Germline V gene sequence: CDR1 SGHNT, CDR2 YENEEA. The length of the CDR3 is 17 residues. J was trimmed by 2 bases and V by 4 bases; bases with no gene match: 13. For the CDR3, the DNA is TGTGCCAGCAGCTCAAATGAGGGACAGGTGGATCCCTACGAGCAGTACTTC. It is translated as CASSSNEGQVDPYEQYF. Together with reference TRBV11-3 and TRBJ2-7, the CDR3 gives the full variable domain: EAGVVQSPRYKIIEKKQPVAFWCNPISGHNTLYWYLQNLGQGPELLIRYENEEAVDDSQLPKDRFSAERLKGVDSTLKIQPAELGDSAVYLCASSSNEGQVDPYEQYFGPGTRLTVT.

The chain is built from TRBV28 and TRBJ1-2; D is uncertain. In germline, CDR1 is MDHEN, CDR2 SYDVKM. Trimming stripped 2 bases from V and 3 bases from J, with 10 bases between. The CDR3 runs 14 residues. The CDR3 loop reads CASSLVGYHYGYTF. As DNA, the CDR3 is TGTGCCAGCAGTTTAGTGGGGTATCACTATGGCTACACCTTC.

This clone occurred a few times. The V and J genes are TRBV2 and TRBJ2-5; 7 nucleotides align to TRBD2. The CDR3 has 15 residues. V dropped 2 bases and J dropped 6; count of bases not matched to a gene: 9. The V gene's germline CDR1 is SNHLY and CDR2 FYNNEI. The CDR3 nucleotides read TGTGCCAGCAGTGAATCTCGCGGGGGAGCGAAGACCCAGTACTTC. Translating it yields CASSESRGGAKTQYF.

The chain is built from TRBV15 and TRBJ2-1, with D perhaps being TRBD1 or TRBD2 (5 bases each). This CDR3 is 13 amino acids long. Germline CDR1 reads LNHNV; CDR2 reads YYDKDF (reference sequence). V dropped 3 bases and J dropped 8 bases, with 11 bases sitting between them. CDR3 protein: CATSRGPGDEQFF. DNA for the CDR3: TGTGCCACCAGCAGGGGACCGGGCGATGAGCAGTTCTTC.

This clone has more than one count but fewer than ten. The genes are TRBV4-1 and TRBJ1-2; 8 bases line up with TRBD1. Germline V gene sequence: CDR1 MGHRA, CDR2 YSYEKL. The CDR3 spans 13 residues. V was clipped by 4 bases and J by 4 bases; unmatched bases: 2. CDR3: CASSRDRSYGYTF. The CDR3 region has the DNA TGCGCCAGCAGCCGGGACAGGAGCTATGGCTACACCTTC.

The genes are TRBV11-3 and TRBJ2-1, with TRBD1 as a possible D gene (7 bases). The CDR3 sequence is 13 residues long. Germline V gives CDR1 SGHNT, CDR2 YENEEA. V was clipped by 5 bases and J by 7 bases, with 12 bases between them. The CDR3 coding sequence is TGTGCCAGCAGCCCTCCAGGGGGGAATGAGCAGTTCTTC. Amino acid sequence: CASSPPGGNEQFF. The full variable domain, its missing parts supplied by reference TRBV11-3 and TRBJ2-1, is EAGVVQSPRYKIIEKKQPVAFWCNPISGHNTLYWYLQNLGQGPELLIRYENEEAVDDSQLPKDRFSAERLKGVDSTLKIQPAELGDSAVYLCASSPPGGNEQFFGPGTRLTVL.

This clone was seen ten or more times. The chain joins TRBV4-1 to TRBJ1-2; TRBD1 matches at 9 bases. The CDR3 covers 17 residues. The germline V gene encodes CDR1 MGHRA and CDR2 YSYEKL. With V trimmed by 0 bases and J by 6 bases, 11 bases remained unmatched. Here the CDR3 DNA reads TGCGCCAGCAGCCAAGACGGGCTGGGACAGGGTTCGGATGGCTACACCTTC. It codes for CASSQDGLGQGSDGYTF.

This chain links TRBV25-1 with TRBJ2-3; TRBD1 aligns across 12 bases. V was clipped by 3 bases and J by 6 bases; unmatched bases: 10. The CDR3 sequence is 17 residues long. In germline, CDR1 is MGHDK, CDR2 SYGVNS. The CDR3 is CASSDPEGQGAGDTQYF. The DNA of the CDR3 is TGTGCCAGCAGTGACCCCGAGGGACAGGGGGCCGGCGATACGCAGTATTTT.

V gene TRBV7-8 combines with J gene TRBJ2-7; 7 nucleotides line up with TRBD2. This CDR3 region has 14 residues. The J segment lost 2 bases and the V segment lost 3 bases, leaving 4 bases of the junction unmatched. CDR1 is SGHVS and CDR2 is FQNEAQ in the germline V gene. The chain's CDR3 is CASSFSGPTYEQYF. CDR3 coding DNA: TGTGCCAGCAGCTTTAGCGGGCCAACCTACGAGCAGTACTTC.

The rearrangement joins TRBV7-8 to TRBJ2-7; a weak D match, TRBD1 (6 bases). The CDR3 covers 14 residues. Germline V gene data show CDR1 as SGHVS and CDR2 as FQNEAQ. The ends were cut back, 3 bases at V and 0 bases at J, with 9 bases in the middle. The CDR3 DNA is TGTGCCAGCAGCTTCCGGGACACCTCCTACGAGCAGTACTTC. It is translated as CASSFRDTSYEQYF.

The rearrangement joins TRBV28 to TRBJ1-1; 10 bases are shared with TRBD1. Unmatched junction bases numbered 11, after V lost 2 bases and J lost 2 bases. This CDR3 contains 18 residues. In germline, CDR1 is MDHEN, CDR2 SYDVKM. CDR3 DNA: TGTGCCAGCAGTTTACGACAGGGGGCAGGTGGGAAAAACACTGAAGCTTTCTTT. Its translation: CASSLRQGAGGKNTEAFF. The variable domain in full, completed from reference TRBV28 and TRBJ1-1, reads DVKVTQSSRYLVKRTGEKVFLECVQDMDHENMFWYRQDPGLGLRLIYFSYDVKMKEKGDIPEGYSVSREKKERFSLILESASTNQTSMYLCASSLRQGAGGKNTEAFFGQGTRLTVV.

The chain carries TRBV9 and TRBJ1-1; no firm D call. Germline loops: CDR1 SGDLS, CDR2 YYNGEE. The CDR3 contains 13 residues. Trimming took off 4 bases at V and 3 bases at J, with 10 bases between the two ends. This CDR3 is CASSFIDDTEAFF. The CDR3 DNA reads TGTGCCAGCAGCTTTATTGACGACACTGAAGCTTTCTTT.